A selection of T cell receptor beta chains follows, all from one sample in a study of shared clonotypes between healthy human individuals. Assay: immunoSEQ multiplex PCR; the TCRdb copy retains only in-frame clones and omits some. The sample consists of approximately 640,000 clones, 60% to 80% of them appearing once. The specimen was memory CD4+ T cells sorted from blood. The receptors shown here come from a woman aged 25 to 39 in good health. CDR3s leave out the opening cysteine and the closing phenylalanine or tryptophan. Each record gives: J gene, V gene, D gene, CDR3 protein. D genes are given only for firm matches.

J gene: TRBJ2-2
V gene: TRBV28
D gene: -
CDR3 protein: ASRDRNTGELF

J gene: TRBJ2-1
V gene: TRBV11-2
D gene: TRBD2
CDR3 protein: ASSPGRSGRVRYNEQF

J gene: TRBJ2-7
V gene: TRBV7-2
D gene: TRBD1
CDR3 protein: ASSTAGGMSYEQY

J gene: TRBJ1-1
V gene: TRBV6-1
D gene: -
CDR3 protein: ASSEYWGADTEAF

J gene: TRBJ2-7
V gene: TRBV5-1
D gene: TRBD1
CDR3 protein: ASSLTGTGSHEQY

J gene: TRBJ2-4
V gene: TRBV29-1
D gene: -
CDR3 protein: SVEDSQSIQY

J gene: -
V gene: TRBV6-1
D gene: -
CDR3 protein: ASLHAYEQY

J gene: TRBJ2-5
V gene: TRBV7-7
D gene: -
CDR3 protein: ASSRLVSETQY

J gene: TRBJ1-5
V gene: TRBV28
D gene: -
CDR3 protein: ASSLRGQPQH

J gene: TRBJ2-7
V gene: TRBV28
D gene: TRBD2
CDR3 protein: ASGLAGTYEQY

J gene: TRBJ2-5
V gene: TRBV6-6
D gene: -
CDR3 protein: ASTHRTDQETQY

J gene: TRBJ1-2
V gene: TRBV19
D gene: TRBD1
CDR3 protein: ASSSLGTALGYT

J gene: TRBJ2-7
V gene: TRBV25-1
D gene: TRBD2
CDR3 protein: ASSESASGPYEQY

J gene: TRBJ2-7
V gene: TRBV28
D gene: TRBD2
CDR3 protein: ASSPPQAGVLSYEQY

J gene: TRBJ2-2
V gene: TRBV6-1
D gene: TRBD2
CDR3 protein: ASLRTSGGELF

J gene: TRBJ2-3
V gene: TRBV10-2
D gene: -
CDR3 protein: ASLRQADTDTQY

J gene: TRBJ1-2
V gene: TRBV2
D gene: -
CDR3 protein: ASSEMTGNYGYT

J gene: TRBJ1-2
V gene: TRBV5-6
D gene: TRBD1
CDR3 protein: ASQGQGIDGYT

J gene: TRBJ2-3
V gene: TRBV5-1
D gene: -
CDR3 protein: ASSLGGTGTDTQY

J gene: TRBJ1-2
V gene: TRBV4-2
D gene: -
CDR3 protein: ASSQDPGGSYGYT

J gene: TRBJ2-1
V gene: TRBV7-9
D gene: -
CDR3 protein: ASSPRDWGYNEQF

J gene: TRBJ1-3
V gene: TRBV6-5
D gene: -
CDR3 protein: ASSYEPRPGNTIY

J gene: TRBJ2-1
V gene: TRBV5-1
D gene: TRBD2
CDR3 protein: ASSLGASGSNEQF

J gene: TRBJ2-7
V gene: TRBV28
D gene: TRBD1
CDR3 protein: ALGRDSNSYEQY

J gene: TRBJ2-2
V gene: TRBV10-1
D gene: -
CDR3 protein: ASSARGAGELF

J gene: TRBJ2-3
V gene: TRBV19
D gene: -
CDR3 protein: ASRDLYTDTQY

J gene: TRBJ1-1
V gene: TRBV5-6
D gene: -
CDR3 protein: ASSPRDGLEAF

J gene: TRBJ2-3
V gene: TRBV2
D gene: TRBD2
CDR3 protein: ASRYRGLAGGTTDTQY

J gene: TRBJ1-2
V gene: TRBV4-2
D gene: -
CDR3 protein: ASSQVEGASYGYT

J gene: TRBJ2-1
V gene: TRBV11-1
D gene: TRBD2
CDR3 protein: ASSTDGGRVNEQF

J gene: TRBJ2-7
V gene: TRBV4-2
D gene: TRBD2
CDR3 protein: ASSPWASGTNYEQY

J gene: TRBJ1-2
V gene: TRBV18
D gene: -
CDR3 protein: ASSPWGTDRSYGYT

J gene: TRBJ1-1
V gene: TRBV28
D gene: -
CDR3 protein: ASTLMGNTEAF

J gene: TRBJ1-2
V gene: TRBV5-8
D gene: TRBD1
CDR3 protein: ASSSRDRASFSGYT

J gene: TRBJ2-7
V gene: TRBV27
D gene: TRBD2
CDR3 protein: ASSSSGADSYEQY

J gene: TRBJ2-7
V gene: TRBV7-8
D gene: -
CDR3 protein: ASSSYGGYTNEQY

J gene: TRBJ2-7
V gene: TRBV7-2
D gene: -
CDR3 protein: ASSLPGDHQY

J gene: TRBJ1-1
V gene: TRBV10-3
D gene: -
CDR3 protein: AISVGGMNTEAF

J gene: -
V gene: TRBV7-6
D gene: TRBD2
CDR3 protein: ASSLGSGVYEQY

J gene: TRBJ1-5
V gene: TRBV27
D gene: -
CDR3 protein: ASRSKRGTQPQH

J gene: TRBJ2-7
V gene: TRBV18
D gene: -
CDR3 protein: ASSPGTINEQY

J gene: TRBJ2-6
V gene: TRBV6-5
D gene: -
CDR3 protein: ASSLGTAGANVLT

J gene: TRBJ2-1
V gene: TRBV27
D gene: -
CDR3 protein: ASSSNRVHEQF

J gene: TRBJ2-7
V gene: TRBV7-2
D gene: TRBD2
CDR3 protein: ASSWTSGSSYEQY

J gene: TRBJ2-7
V gene: TRBV6-1
D gene: -
CDR3 protein: ASGKPSSYEQY

J gene: TRBJ1-4
V gene: TRBV25-1
D gene: -
CDR3 protein: ASSEDGRVNEKLF

J gene: TRBJ2-1
V gene: TRBV5-5
D gene: -
CDR3 protein: ASSLAVTTYNEQF

J gene: TRBJ2-7
V gene: TRBV5-6
D gene: -
CDR3 protein: ASSLPRGFHYEQY

J gene: TRBJ2-7
V gene: TRBV19
D gene: TRBD1
CDR3 protein: ASSTYGTGGYEQY

J gene: TRBJ1-1
V gene: TRBV10-1
D gene: -
CDR3 protein: ASKGGPNTEAF

J gene: TRBJ2-7
V gene: TRBV13
D gene: -
CDR3 protein: ASSPQEGVGSRDYSYEQY

J gene: TRBJ1-1
V gene: TRBV19
D gene: -
CDR3 protein: ASTKQSLNTEAF

J gene: TRBJ1-4
V gene: TRBV5-1
D gene: TRBD1
CDR3 protein: ASSSAGQPNEKLF

J gene: TRBJ1-4
V gene: TRBV7-2
D gene: -
CDR3 protein: ASSKWTGGNEKLF

J gene: TRBJ2-7
V gene: TRBV5-4
D gene: -
CDR3 protein: ASSLGGVKSYEQY

J gene: TRBJ2-1
V gene: TRBV14
D gene: TRBD2
CDR3 protein: ASSQEAGGPYNEQF

J gene: TRBJ2-5
V gene: TRBV28
D gene: -
CDR3 protein: ASLIREFPETQY